The 20 T cell receptor beta chains given below trace back to one sample, sequenced in a study of cytomegalovirus exposure and HLA in healthy donors. PCR amplification relied on 60 Vbeta primers (plus 13 Jbeta primers). TCRdb's table, derived via immunoSEQ multiplex PCR, lists solely in-frame clones and lacks some. The profile shows some 180,000 clones, approximately 85% of them singletons. The source material was PBMCs. These receptor sequences come from a woman aged 45 to 65 in good health and CMV-seronegative.

The V and J genes are TRBV5-4 and TRBJ2-2, with 10 bases identical to TRBD1. Germline CDR1 SGHNT, CDR2 YYREEE (reference sequence). This CDR3 region has 16 residues. V dropped 4 bases and J dropped 1; count of bases not matched to a gene: 4. Here the CDR3 DNA reads TGTGCCAGCAGCCCGGACAGGGGGAGGAACACCGGGGAGCTGTTTTTT. It encodes CASSPDRGRNTGELFF. Based on the CDR3 plus reference TRBV5-4 and TRBJ2-2, the full variable domain is ETGVTQSPTHLIKTRGQQVTLRCSSQSGHNTVSWYQQALGQGPQFIFQYYREEENGRGNFPPRFSGLQFPNYSSELNVNALELDDSALYLCASSPDRGRNTGELFFGEGSRLTVL.

This clone has only one observation. The V gene is TRBV6-6, the J gene TRBJ2-3; no definite D call. CDR1 and CDR2 from the germline V gene are MNHNY and SVGAGI (reference sequence). Between the trimmed V and J ends, which lost 6 bases and 6 bases, there was a span of 13 bases. CDR3 size: 13 residues. The CDR3 loop is CASRNLYEDTQYF. In DNA form, the CDR3 reads TGTGCCAGCAGGAACCTGTACGAGGATACGCAGTATTTT.

The chain employs TRBV7-9 and TRBJ2-5, with D unclear. This CDR3 is 16 amino acids long. Trimming took 10 bases from V and 2 from J, leaving 23 bases between them. CDR1 is SEHNR, CDR2 FQNEAQ, per germline (reference sequence). The CDR3: CATEPRRRVVQETQYF. The CDR3 bases are TGTGCCACGGAACCTCGGCGGCGCGTAGTACAAGAGACCCAGTACTTC. The whole variable domain, filled in from reference TRBV7-9 and TRBJ2-5, reads DTGVSQNPRHKITKRGQNVTFRCDPISEHNRLYWYRQTLGQGPEFLTYFQNEAQLEKSRLLSDRFSAERPKGSFSTLEIQRTEQGDSAMYLCATEPRRRVVQETQYFGPGTRLLVL.

There are a few counts of this clone. V usage is TRBV19 and J usage is TRBJ2-5; tentatively, D is TRBD2 (6 bases). Looked up from germline, CDR1 is LNHDA and CDR2 is SQIVND (reference sequence). This CDR3 contains 14 residues. The germline V and J ends were trimmed by 5 bases and 5 bases, with 15 bases remaining between them. The CDR3 here is CASSPQGSGETQYF. The CDR3 nucleotides are TGTGCCAGTAGTCCCCAGGGCAGCGGGGAGACCCAGTACTTC.

This chain links TRBV12-1 with TRBJ1-2. TRBV12-1 is a pseudogene locus. This CDR3 has 12 amino acids. The CDR3 DNA sequence: TGTGCCAGCAGCCCCTCTCACTATGGCTACACCTTC. This codes for CASSPSHYGYTF.

This clone was detected only once. The chain employs TRBV6-6 and TRBJ2-7; 13 bases align to TRBD2. The CDR3 contains 15 residues. Germline-derived CDR1 and CDR2 are MNHNY and SVGAGI (reference sequence). V trimming: 6 bases; J trimming: 2 bases; junction bases outside the gene matches: 4. The CDR3 sequence: CASRLGTSGAYEQYF. The CDR3 nucleotides are TGTGCCAGCAGACTCGGGACTAGCGGGGCCTACGAGCAGTACTTC.

This chain connects TRBV5-1 to TRBJ2-2; tentative D call: TRBD2 (5 bases). Germline lookup yields CDR1 SGHRS and CDR2 YFSETQ. The germline V and J ends were trimmed by 6 bases and 4 bases, with 19 bases remaining between them. This CDR3 region has 16 residues. As DNA, the CDR3 is TGCGCCAGCAATCAACTGGAGAGGGCGGCCACCGGGGAGCTGTTTTTT. Residues: CASNQLERAATGELFF.

The genes are TRBV27 and TRBJ2-6; 14 bases match TRBD2. Germline V gives CDR1 MNHEY, CDR2 SMNVEV (reference sequence). CDR3 length equals 18 residues. The V gene end was trimmed by 10 bases and the J gene end by 1 base; junction bases not matched to a gene: 9. CDR3 protein: CATRLAGGPVSGANVLTF. The CDR3 coding sequence is TGTGCCACCCGACTAGCGGGAGGGCCGGTGTCTGGGGCCAACGTCCTGACTTTC.

This chain joins TRBV19 and TRBJ1-5; weak D call: TRBD1 (5 bases). Germline V gene sequence: CDR1 LNHDA, CDR2 SQIVND (reference sequence). Trimming took off 1 base at V and 5 bases at J, with 12 bases between the two ends. The length of the CDR3 is 15 residues. The CDR3 loop is CASSIGRGVYQPQHF. The CDR3 DNA reads as TGTGCCAGTAGTATAGGGAGGGGAGTTTATCAGCCCCAGCATTTT.

This chain's CDR3 is CSVLAGGLNEQYF. The DNA for the CDR3 is TGCAGCGTCCTAGCGGGAGGCCTGAACGAGCAGTACTTC. This chain connects TRBV29-1 to TRBJ2-7, with TRBD2 identical over 11 bases. This CDR3 is built from 13 residues. Germline CDR1 and CDR2: SQVTM and ANQGSEA. Trimming at V came to 6 bases and at J to 5 bases, leaving 6 bases not matched to a gene.

This clone was picked up a small number of times. V gene TRBV19 combines with J gene TRBJ2-2; 7 bases align to TRBD2. The length of the CDR3 is 14 residues. From germline, CDR1 is LNHDA and CDR2 SQIVND (reference sequence). V dropped 6 bases and J dropped 6; count of bases not matched to a gene: 7. The CDR3 region has the DNA TGTGCCAGTAGCGAGGGGAGGGCCGCCGGGGAGCTGTTTTTT. Its protein product is CASSEGRAAGELFF.

This clone was seen only a few times. V gene TRBV28 combines with J gene TRBJ2-2; D is ambiguous. CDR1 MDHEN and CDR2 SYDVKM come from the germline V gene. The CDR3 loop spans 14 amino acids. The V gene lost 10 bases and the J gene lost 1 base, with 13 bases spanning the gap. In DNA form, the CDR3 reads TGTGCCACCATCCAGCGACTGAACACCGGGGAGCTGTTTTTT. Its translation: CATIQRLNTGELFF.

With regard to this clone: Different DNA sequences within this sample yield the same CDR3. This chain connects TRBV18 to TRBJ1-1, with D perhaps TRBD1 (5 bases). Germline lookup yields CDR1 KGHSH and CDR2 LQKENI. V lost 3 bases to trimming and J lost 1 base, with 6 bases between them. This CDR3 spans 13 amino acids. The CDR3 reads CASSPTENTEAFF. Here the CDR3 DNA reads TGTGCCAGCTCACCGACAGAGAACACTGAAGCTTTCTTT.

This clone was found once. The chain has TRBV28 and TRBJ2-5, with 10 positions matching TRBD1. The germline V gene has CDR1 MDHEN and CDR2 SYDVKM. The J segment lost 4 bases and the V segment lost 4 bases, leaving 9 bases of the junction unmatched. CDR3 size: 16 residues. The CDR3 reads CASSSPLTGGPETQYF. CDR3 nucleotide sequence: TGTGCCAGCAGTTCCCCTCTGACAGGGGGCCCAGAGACCCAGTACTTC.

The chain recombines TRBV6-1 with TRBJ2-7, with 9 bases fitting TRBD2. Unmatched junction bases numbered 11, after V lost 5 bases and J lost 6 bases. The germline CDR1 and CDR2 sequences are MNHNS and SASEGT. The CDR3 length is 15 residues. As DNA, the CDR3 is TGTGCCAGCAGTTCCCTAGCGGGGTTGGAGGGCGAGCAGTACTTC. The encoded protein is CASSSLAGLEGEQYF.

This sequence joins TRBV18 and TRBJ2-1; unclear D gene. From germline, CDR1 is KGHSH and CDR2 LQKENI. Trimming stripped 0 bases from V and 5 bases from J, with 11 bases between. The CDR3 length is 15 residues. As DNA, the CDR3 is TGTGCCAGCTCACCACCCGAGCCCCATGACAATGAGCAGTTCTTC. It is translated as CASSPPEPHDNEQFF.

V gene TRBV19 combines with J gene TRBJ2-2, with a tentative D call TRBD2 (6 bases). This CDR3 is built from 15 residues. The germline V gene has CDR1 LNHDA and CDR2 SQIVND (reference sequence). The V gene lost 3 bases and the J gene lost 4 bases, with 12 bases spanning the gap. DNA of the CDR3: TGTGCCAGTAGTATGGAACGCGGGGCCACCGGGGAGCTGTTTTTT. Translated, it gives CASSMERGATGELFF.

This chain uses TRBV15 with TRBJ1-5; 8 positions agree with TRBD1. CDR3 length: 14 residues. Germline V gene sequence: CDR1 LNHNV, CDR2 YYDKDF (reference sequence). The ends lost 6 bases at V and 4 bases at J; junction bases unmatched: 5. CDR3 protein: CATRPQGGNQPQHF. CDR3 DNA sequence: TGTGCCACCAGGCCACAGGGGGGGAATCAGCCCCAGCATTTT. The whole variable domain, remainder taken from reference TRBV15 and TRBJ1-5, is DAMVIQNPRYQVTQFGKPVTLSCSQTLNHNVMYWYQQKSSQAPKLLFHYYDKDFNNEADTPDNFQSRRPNTSFCFLDIRSPGLGDTAMYLCATRPQGGNQPQHFGDGTRLSIL.

The rearrangement links TRBV5-1 to TRBJ1-1; possible D gene TRBD1, 5 bases. The germline CDR1 and CDR2 sequences are SGHRS and YFSETQ. This CDR3 has 14 amino acids. The V end lost 4 bases, the J end lost 0 bases, and 10 bases lay between the germline ends. For the CDR3, the DNA is TGCGCCAGCAGCATGGACACCTTGAACACTGAAGCTTTCTTT. As protein: CASSMDTLNTEAFF. The full variable domain, completed using reference TRBV5-1 and TRBJ1-1, is KAGVTQTPRYLIKTRGQQVTLSCSPISGHRSVSWYQQTPGQGLQFLFEYFSETQRNKGNFPGRFSGRQFSNSRSEMNVSTLELGDSALYLCASSMDTLNTEAFFGQGTRLTVV.

This clone was seen once. V is TRBV28 and J is TRBJ2-3; D gene unclear. This CDR3 is built from 15 residues. V was shortened by 3 bases and J by 2 bases, with 12 bases between the two germline ends. The germline V gene encodes CDR1 MDHEN and CDR2 SYDVKM. CDR3 nucleotides: TGTGCCAGCAGTTTGTCCAGGTATTTCACAGATACGCAGTATTTT. This encodes CASSLSRYFTDTQYF.